Sequencing of this T cell receptor (beta chain) was carried out in a study of T cell responses to AZD1222 COVID-19 vaccine. On this clone itself: Its antigen is unknown.

Whole-study findings and limits: Baseline serostatus was positive in only six AZD1222 recipients. A reported finding is that nearly half of spike-specific TCRs target unmutated variant regions. The study sampled repertoires only after the peak T cell response.

Pooled together were second doses at about 4 or about 12 weeks. Per germline, CDR1 GTSNPN and CDR2 SVGIG (reference sequence). The V gene end was trimmed by 8 bases and the J gene end by 2 bases; junction bases not matched to a gene: 4. The CDR3 sequence is 13 residues long. Assay: immunoSEQ multiplex PCR; the TCRdb copy retains only in-frame clones and omits some. The sample has just under 35,000 clones; just over 85% are singletons. The chain uses TRBV30 and TRBJ2-7; 12 bases are shared with TRBD1. The receptor's source is an adult who received the AZD1222 COVID-19 vaccine. This specimen consisted of peripheral blood, obtained 28 days after the second AZD1222 dose. The CDR3 region is CARGTGGTYEQYF. In DNA form, the CDR3 reads TGTGCCCGCGGGACAGGGGGCACCTACGAGCAGTACTTC.